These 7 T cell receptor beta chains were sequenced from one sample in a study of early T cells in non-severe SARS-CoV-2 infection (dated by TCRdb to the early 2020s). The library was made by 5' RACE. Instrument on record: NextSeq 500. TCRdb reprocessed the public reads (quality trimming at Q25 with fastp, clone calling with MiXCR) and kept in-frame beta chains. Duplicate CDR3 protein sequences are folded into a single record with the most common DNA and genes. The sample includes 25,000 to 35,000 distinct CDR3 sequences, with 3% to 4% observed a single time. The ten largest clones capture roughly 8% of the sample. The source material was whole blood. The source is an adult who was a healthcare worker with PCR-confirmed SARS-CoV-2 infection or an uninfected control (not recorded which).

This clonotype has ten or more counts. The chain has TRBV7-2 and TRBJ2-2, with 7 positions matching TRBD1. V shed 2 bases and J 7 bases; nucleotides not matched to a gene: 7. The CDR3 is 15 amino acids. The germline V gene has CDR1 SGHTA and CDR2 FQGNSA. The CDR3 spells CASSLRGQALGELFF. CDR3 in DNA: TGTGCCAGCAGCTTAAGGGGGCAGGCGCTCGGGGAGCTGTTTTTT.

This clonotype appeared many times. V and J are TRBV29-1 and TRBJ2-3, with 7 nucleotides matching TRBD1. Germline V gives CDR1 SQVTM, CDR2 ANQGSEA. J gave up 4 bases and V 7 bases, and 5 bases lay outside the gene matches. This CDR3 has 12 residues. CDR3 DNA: TGCAGCGCCCGACAGGGAGCAGATACGCAGTATTTT. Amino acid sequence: CSARQGADTQYF.

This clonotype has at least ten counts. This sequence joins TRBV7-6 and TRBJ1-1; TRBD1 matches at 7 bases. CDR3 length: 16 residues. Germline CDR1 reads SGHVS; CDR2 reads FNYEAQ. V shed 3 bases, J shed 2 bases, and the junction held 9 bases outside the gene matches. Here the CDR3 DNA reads TGTGCCAGCAGCTTTCAAACAGGGGTCAAAAACACTGAAGCTTTCTTT. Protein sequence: CASSFQTGVKNTEAFF.

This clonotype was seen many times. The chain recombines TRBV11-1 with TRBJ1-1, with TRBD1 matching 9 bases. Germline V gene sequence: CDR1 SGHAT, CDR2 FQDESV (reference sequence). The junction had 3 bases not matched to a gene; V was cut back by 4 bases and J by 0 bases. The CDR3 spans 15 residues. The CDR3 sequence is CASSSGQGLNTEAFF. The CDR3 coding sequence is TGTGCCAGCAGCTCGGGACAGGGACTGAACACTGAAGCTTTCTTT.

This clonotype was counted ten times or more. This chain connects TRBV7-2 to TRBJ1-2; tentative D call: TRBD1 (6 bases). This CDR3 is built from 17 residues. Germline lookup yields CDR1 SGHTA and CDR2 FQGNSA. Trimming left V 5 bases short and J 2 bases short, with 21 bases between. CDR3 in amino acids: CASSPTPRGARNYGYTF. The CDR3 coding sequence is TGTGCCAGCAGCCCGACCCCGCGGGGGGCAAGGAACTATGGCTACACCTTC.

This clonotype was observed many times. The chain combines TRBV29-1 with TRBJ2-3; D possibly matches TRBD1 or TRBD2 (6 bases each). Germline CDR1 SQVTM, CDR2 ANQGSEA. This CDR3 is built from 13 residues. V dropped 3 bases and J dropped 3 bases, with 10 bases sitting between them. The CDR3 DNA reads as TGCAGCGTTGATAGGGGGGCAACAGATACGCAGTATTTT. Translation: CSVDRGATDTQYF.

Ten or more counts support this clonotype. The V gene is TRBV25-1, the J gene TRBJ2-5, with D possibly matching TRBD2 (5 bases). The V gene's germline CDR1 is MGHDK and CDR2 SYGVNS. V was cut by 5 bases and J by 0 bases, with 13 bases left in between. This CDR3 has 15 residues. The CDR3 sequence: CASSLWGENQETQYF. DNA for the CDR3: TGTGCCAGCAGTTTATGGGGAGAAAACCAAGAGACCCAGTACTTC.